Included here is one TCR beta chain sequence, with context. What it binds is unknown. CDR1 is SEHNR, CDR2 FQNEAQ, per germline (reference sequence). The CDR3 is made up of 18 amino acids. Trimming shortened V by 5 bases and J by 3 bases, and 24 bases separated the two germline ends. The data belong to a study of shared clonotypes between healthy human individuals. Points from the study as a whole: On the whole, naive subsets had larger estimated richness than memory subsets had. An effect of sequencing depth on clonotype sharing among donors was expected.

Nashville, Tennessee was home to all donors, who were Caucasian adults. A deep-level run was used for the assay. Profiling relied on immunoSEQ multiplex PCR, and the TCRdb table lists in-frame clones only, not all of them. The sample consists of a few million clones, 80% to 95% of them appearing once. The source of this sequence is a young man in good health. Some clones in this sample may be carry-over from other donors' samples. The rearrangement links TRBV7-9 to TRBJ2-3; D is possibly TRBD1 (5 bases). The specimen sequenced was naive CD4+ T cells from PBMCs. The sample's subset: CD45RA+ positively selected. In nucleotides, the CDR3 is TGTGCCAGCAGCCTTACGGCCGGCGGCAGGGTAGGGACAGATACGCAGTATTTT. The encoded protein is CASSLTAGGRVGTDTQYF.